What follows are 21 T cell receptor beta chains derived from one specimen sequenced in a study of T cells in Graves' hyperthyroidism and ophthalmopathy. Amplified TCR beta CDR3 regions derived from RNA transcripts. The TCR CDR3 first-round RT-PCR relied on the HTBI primer set. TCRdb passed the multiplex PCR reads through MiXCR, listing each CDR3 protein once. Counted here are about 380,000 distinct CDR3 sequences, more than 12% occurring once; the ten biggest clones make up about 18%. Source material: blood. Receptors were obtained from a woman aged 25 to 39 with Graves' ophthalmopathy.

This clonotype was seen at least ten times. The chain joins TRBV2 to TRBJ1-1, with TRBD1 as a possible D gene (5 bases). CDR1 is SNHLY, CDR2 FYNNEI, per germline. This CDR3 has 12 residues. Trimming removed 7 bases at V and 10 bases at J, with 16 bases between. The CDR3 is CASIDRRGVAFF. The CDR3 DNA sequence: TGTGCCAGCATCGACCGAAGGGGAGTAGCTTTCTTT.

V usage is TRBV12-3 or TRBV12-4 and J usage is TRBJ2-1, with 14 bases that match TRBD2. The trim removed 9 bases at V and 3 bases at J, leaving 13 bases unmatched. This CDR3 spans 18 amino acids. CDR3 nucleotides: TGTGCCAGTAGCTCCGGGACTAGCGGGAGTCAAAGCTACAATGAGCAGTTCTTC. It codes for CASSSGTSGSQSYNEQFF.

At least ten counts were recorded for this clonotype. This chain joins TRBV28 and TRBJ2-7; 7 positions match TRBD2. J gave up 4 bases and V 6 bases, and 9 bases lay outside the gene matches. CDR1 and CDR2 from the germline V gene are MDHEN and SYDVKM. The CDR3 covers 14 residues. CDR3 nucleotide sequence: TGTGCCAGCAGGGGTCGTGGGGGGGGTTACGAGCAGTACTTC. Translating it yields CASRGRGGGYEQYF.

This clonotype appeared many times. The CDR3 region has the DNA TGTGCCAGCAGCAGGACTAGCGGGGGCGCCTACAATGAGCAGTTCTTC. It is translated as CASSRTSGGAYNEQFF. The chain uses TRBV2 and TRBJ2-1; 13 bases match TRBD2. Germline values: CDR1 SNHLY, CDR2 FYNNEI. The CDR3 runs 16 residues. V was pared by 6 bases and J by 2 bases, with 4 bases of the junction left unmatched.

This clonotype occurred many times. This chain links TRBV28 with TRBJ2-5; D gene ambiguous. The CDR3 sequence is 15 residues long. Germline CDR1 MDHEN, CDR2 SYDVKM. The germline V and J ends were trimmed by 3 bases and 3 bases, with 14 bases remaining between them. CDR3 nucleotides: TGTGCCAGCAGTTTCATGGGCCATGGAGAAGAGACCCAGTACTTC. Protein product: CASSFMGHGEETQYF.

This clonotype was detected many times. The V gene is TRBV2, the J gene TRBJ1-6; perhaps TRBD1 as D (5 bases). CDR3 length: 15 residues. Germline lookup yields CDR1 SNHLY and CDR2 FYNNEI. The V and J ends lost 8 bases and 7 bases respectively, with 18 bases between them. The CDR3 region has the DNA TGTGCCAGCTGCGGGACGGAGGGCCAAAATTCACCCCTCCACTTT. It yields the protein CASCGTEGQNSPLHF.

This clonotype has ten or more counts. This chain joins TRBV7-3 and TRBJ2-5; D unresolved. This CDR3 is built from 15 residues. Germline CDR1 reads SGHTA; CDR2 reads FQGTGA. The ends were cut back, 2 bases at V and 5 bases at J, with 15 bases in the middle. CDR3 bases: TGTGCCAGCAGCTTATTGGGCGATCGTGGGGAGACCCAGTACTTC. Amino acids: CASSLLGDRGETQYF.

This clonotype was seen only a few times. A read error may be the cause here, since a much bigger clone is one base away. This likely comes from a read error, as the CDR3 has no conserved phenylalanine or tryptophan at its end. This rearrangement joins TRBV20-1 to TRBJ1-6; no reliable D call. V dropped 2 bases and J dropped 11 bases, with 7 bases sitting between them. This CDR3 contains 11 residues. Per germline, CDR1 DFQATT and CDR2 SNEGSKA (reference sequence). The CDR3, as DNA: TGCAGTGCTAGACTCGGGGCACCCCTCCACGTT. As protein: CSARLGAPLHV.

About this clonotype: Sequence at one end of the junction differs from germline and may be a read error. The rearrangement uses TRBV12-3 or TRBV12-4 and TRBJ1-1; no clear D. The CDR3 has 12 residues. CDR3 sequence reads: CASSLASPARSF. CDR3 nucleotide sequence: TGTGCCAGCAGTTTAGCCTCCCCGGCACGTTCATTT.

This clonotype was counted many times. The gene calls are TRBV6-4 and TRBJ2-3, with a possible D match to TRBD1 (6 bases). The CDR3 length is 13 residues. The V gene's germline CDR1 is MRHNA and CDR2 SNTAGT. Trimming stripped 4 bases from V and 1 base from J, with 6 bases between. CDR3 nucleotides: TGTGCCAGCAGTGGACAGGGCACAGATACGCAGTATTTT. Its translation is CASSGQGTDTQYF.

This rearrangement joins TRBV11-3 to TRBJ2-2; the D gene could be TRBD1 or TRBD2 (6 bases each). The CDR3 is 15 residues long. V shed 5 bases and J shed 0 bases, with 10 bases lying between them. Per the germline V gene, CDR1 is SGHNT and CDR2 is YENEEA. In DNA, the CDR3 is TGTGCCAGCAGCGGAGGGGGGACGAACACCGGGGAGCTGTTTTTT. Amino acid sequence: CASSGGGTNTGELFF.

This clonotype has at least ten counts. The rearrangement joins TRBV12-3 or TRBV12-4 to TRBJ2-2; 8 bases are a match to TRBD1. J gave up 7 bases and V 8 bases, and 12 bases lay outside the gene matches. CDR3 length: 15 residues. The CDR3 sequence is CASSNQGAAGGELFF. The CDR3 nucleotides are TGTGCCAGCTCGAATCAGGGGGCAGCAGGCGGGGAGCTGTTTTTT.

This clonotype showed up many times. J is TRBJ1-4 and V is TRBV7-2, with 8 bases aligning to TRBD1. After removal of 3 bases from V and 7 bases from J, the junction contained 7 bases not matched to a gene. Germline CDR1 and CDR2: SGHTA and FQGNSA. CDR3 length equals 15 residues. In DNA form, the CDR3 reads TGTGCCAGCAGCTTGGCCGGGACAGGAGGTGAAAAACTGTTTTTT. Protein: CASSLAGTGGEKLFF.

The J gene is TRBJ1-1, the V gene TRBV5-8; 9 bases agree with TRBD1. Germline lookup yields CDR1 SGHTS and CDR2 YDEGEE. The CDR3 is 16 amino acids. The trim removed 6 bases at V and 6 bases at J, leaving 15 bases unmatched. For the CDR3, the DNA is TGTGCCAGCAACAAAAATGAGCCGGGACAGGGTGCTGAAGCTTTCTTT. Translating it yields CASNKNEPGQGAEAFF.

This clonotype occurred many times. The chain employs TRBV25-1 and TRBJ1-2, with 10 bases fitting TRBD1. Germline V CDR1 and CDR2: MGHDK, SYGVNS. The CDR3 is 17 residues long. J lost 7 bases, V lost 1 base, and 12 bases had no gene match. The CDR3 sequence: CASSELGQGKGVGGYTF. Written as DNA, the CDR3 is TGTGCCAGCAGTGAATTGGGACAGGGGAAGGGAGTGGGTGGCTACACCTTC.

At least ten counts were recorded for this clonotype. The chain employs TRBV6-1 and TRBJ1-2; 9 bases are shared with TRBD1. Germline loops: CDR1 MNHNS, CDR2 SASEGT. V lost 6 bases and J lost 5; bases outside the gene matches: 13. The CDR3 spans 16 residues. The CDR3 DNA sequence: TGTGCCAGCAGGCCCAGCCGGGACAGGGTTGGGTATGGCTACACCTTC. It specifies CASRPSRDRVGYGYTF.

The chain has TRBV28 and TRBJ1-1, with a tentative D call TRBD1 (5 bases). V was shortened by 5 bases and J by 0 bases, with 13 bases between the two germline ends. Germline-derived CDR1 and CDR2 are MDHEN and SYDVKM. The CDR3 spans 15 residues. CDR3 in amino acids: CASSPPGLLNTEAFF. CDR3 nucleotide sequence: TGTGCCAGCAGTCCGCCGGGACTGTTGAACACTGAAGCTTTCTTT. The full variable domain, its missing parts supplied by reference TRBV28 and TRBJ1-1, is DVKVTQSSRYLVKRTGEKVFLECVQDMDHENMFWYRQDPGLGLRLIYFSYDVKMKEKGDIPEGYSVSREKKERFSLILESASTNQTSMYLCASSPPGLLNTEAFFGQGTRLTVV.

The chain employs TRBV28 and TRBJ2-5; D uncertain. Deletions cut 6 bases from V and 5 bases from J, with 13 bases between. Germline CDR1 MDHEN, CDR2 SYDVKM. The CDR3 runs to 13 residues. The CDR3 here is CASRLVLKETQYF. The CDR3 DNA sequence: TGTGCCAGCAGGCTAGTACTAAAGGAGACCCAGTACTTC.

V gene TRBV5-1 combines with J gene TRBJ1-2, with a tentative D call TRBD1 (5 bases). V was pared by 0 bases and J by 7 bases, with 10 bases between. The CDR3 sequence is 13 residues long. CDR1 SGHRS and CDR2 YFSETQ come from the germline V gene. CDR3 amino acids: CASSLDGGGGYTF. The CDR3 nucleotides read TGCGCCAGCAGCTTGGACGGGGGAGGTGGCTACACCTTC.

This clonotype has ten or more counts. The chain couples TRBV6-1 to TRBJ2-1; the D call may be TRBD1 or TRBD2 (5 bases each). The CDR3 is made up of 15 amino acids. The germline gives CDR1 MNHNS, CDR2 SASEGT. Trimming stripped 2 bases from V and 4 bases from J, with 12 bases between. This CDR3 reads CASSETGTFYNEQFF. CDR3 nucleotide sequence: TGTGCCAGCAGTGAAACCGGGACGTTTTACAATGAGCAGTTCTTC.

This clonotype has at least ten counts. V and J are TRBV15 and TRBJ2-7; the match to TRBD1 covers 7 bases. From germline, CDR1 is LNHNV and CDR2 YYDKDF (reference sequence). J was trimmed by 2 bases and V by 5 bases; bases with no gene match: 18. There are 18 residues in the CDR3. The CDR3 DNA reads TGTGCCACCAGCGACCGCCCCCACGCGGACAGGCGACCCTACGAGCAGTACTTC. Encoded protein: CATSDRPHADRRPYEQYF.